This T cell receptor (beta chain) was obtained from a study of cytomegalovirus exposure and HLA in healthy donors. V gave up 4 bases and J gave up 9 bases; unmatched junction bases: 15. CDR1 SGHVS and CDR2 FNYEAQ come from the germline V gene. The CDR3 has 17 residues. The PCR used 60 Vbeta and 13 Jbeta primers. Clones were sequenced by immunoSEQ multiplex PCR, and TCRdb holds only the in-frame ones, with some missing. Of some 150,000 clones listed, approximately 80% are singletons. This clone was counted a single time. Input material: PBMCs. This chain connects TRBV7-6 to TRBJ1-3; the match to TRBD1 covers 10 bases. The TCR originated in a man under 40 in good health and CMV-seropositive. Here the CDR3 DNA reads TGTGCCAGCAGCTCGGCCGTCGCGGGACAGGGGATGTTCACCATATATTTT. It is translated as CASSSAVAGQGMFTIYF.